These T cell receptor beta chains were read from a single sample in a study of cytomegalovirus exposure and HLA in healthy donors. Repertoires were generated with immunoSEQ multiplex PCR, while TCRdb's copy carries only in-frame clones and drops some. The table includes over 200,000 clones, roughly 79% detected once. What was sequenced was PBMCs. These receptors came from a woman aged 40 to 50 in good health and CMV-seronegative. The CDR3 runs from the conserved cysteine through the conserved F or W. A D gene is named only where the DNA matches it firmly. Clone size appears in some rows only: once, few, many, or a class for an expanded clone.

clone size	V gene	J gene	D gene	CDR3 protein	CDR3 DNA
NA	TRBV27	TRBJ1-2	TRBD1	CASSSRQGATHYGYTF	TGTGCCAGCAGTTCCAGACAGGGGGCAACGCACTATGGCTACACCTTC
few	TRBV10-3	TRBJ2-5	TRBD1	CAISESDRGETQYF	TGTGCCATCAGTGAAAGCGACAGGGGGGAGACCCAGTACTTC
many	TRBV10-2	TRBJ2-3	NA	CASSPARGDTQYF	TGCGCCAGCAGCCCCGCCCGCGGGGATACGCAGTATTTT
NA	TRBV2	TRBJ2-1	NA	CASSSPQAWEQFF	TGTGCCAGCAGTTCCCCTCAAGCATGGGAGCAGTTCTTC
NA	TRBV14	TRBJ2-1	NA	CASSPYQGYNEQFF	TGTGCCAGCAGTCCGTACCAGGGATACAATGAGCAGTTCTTC
NA	TRBV19	TRBJ2-5	TRBD2	CASSPPVMGGEETQYF	TGTGCCAGTAGTCCCCCCGTCATGGGGGGGGAAGAGACCCAGTACTTC
once	TRBV10-3	TRBJ1-1	TRBD1	CAISPTGVTPEAFF	TGTGCCATCAGCCCGACAGGGGTTACGCCTGAAGCTTTCTTT
NA	TRBV9	TRBJ1-5	TRBD1	CASSGGDRDQPQHF	TGTGCCAGCAGCGGGGGGGACAGGGATCAGCCCCAGCATTTT
NA	TRBV2	TRBJ1-1	TRBD1	CASSSPGTGLITEAFF	TGTGCCAGCTCGAGTCCCGGGACAGGACTGATAACTGAAGCTTTCTTT
NA	TRBV5-1	TRBJ2-5	NA	CASSLRGWQETQYF	TGCGCCAGCAGCTTGAGGGGGTGGCAAGAGACCCAGTACTTC
NA	TRBV11-3	TRBJ2-7	TRBD1	CASSTPTGAGYEQYF	TGTGCCAGCAGCACCCCGACAGGGGCCGGCTACGAGCAGTACTTC
NA	TRBV4-1	TRBJ1-1	TRBD1	CASSPQGPNTEAFF	TGCGCCAGCAGCCCACAGGGGCCGAACACTGAAGCTTTCTTT
few	TRBV18	TRBJ2-5	NA	CASSSVRRETQYF	TGTGCCAGCTCAAGTGTCAGAAGAGAGACCCAGTACTTC
NA	TRBV5-1	TRBJ1-2	NA	CASSPGGGRYGYTF	TGCGCCAGCAGCCCCGGGGGGGGAAGGTATGGCTACACCTTC
few	TRBV4-1	TRBJ1-1	NA	CASSQSFAGASSEAFF	TGCGCCAGCAGCCAGTCTTTTGCAGGGGCAAGCTCTGAAGCTTTCTTT
NA	TRBV6-6	TRBJ2-3	NA	CASSPRSSPDTQYF	TGTGCCAGCAGTCCACGTAGCTCCCCAGATACGCAGTATTTT
few	TRBV7-9	TRBJ1-3	NA	CASLLPGNTIYF	TGTGCCAGCCTTCTCCCGGGAAACACCATATATTTT
NA	TRBV28	TRBJ2-7	NA	CASSPMGGGEDRVSYEQYF	TGTGCCAGCAGTCCCATGGGGGGCGGGGAAGACAGGGTGAGCTACGAGCAGTACTTC
few	TRBV4-3	TRBJ1-4	NA	CASSQEVGGRGEKLFF	TGCGCCAGCAGCCAAGAGGTCGGGGGACGGGGTGAAAAACTGTTTTTT
many	TRBV6-5	TRBJ1-6	NA	CASSYSAYNSPLHF	TGTGCCAGCAGTTACTCCGCGTATAATTCACCCCTCCACTTT
NA	TRBV4-3	TRBJ1-1	NA	CASSQGQATEAFF	TGCGCCAGCAGCCAAGGACAGGCCACTGAAGCTTTCTTT
NA	TRBV5-4	TRBJ2-3	TRBD2	CASSRGLAGGPDTQYF	TGTGCCAGCAGCCGTGGACTAGCGGGGGGTCCAGATACGCAGTATTTT
NA	TRBV7-9	TRBJ2-5	NA	CASSPRTGISVETQYF	TGTGCCAGCAGCCCCCGCACAGGGATATCGGTGGAGACCCAGTACTTC
NA	TRBV6-1	TRBJ1-4	NA	CASRQGTEKLFF	TGTGCCAGCAGGCAGGGGACTGAAAAACTGTTTTTT
once	TRBV5-6	TRBJ2-5	NA	CASSIRSQETQYF	TGTGCCAGCAGCATCAGGTCTCAAGAGACCCAGTACTTC
NA	TRBV27	TRBJ1-2	NA	CASSAGYGYTF	TGTGCCAGCAGTGCAGGGTATGGCTACACCTTC
NA	TRBV2	TRBJ2-4	TRBD1	CASSEVFRDRVTKNIQYF	TGTGCCAGCAGTGAAGTGTTCCGGGACAGGGTAACCAAAAACATTCAGTACTTC
NA	TRBV5-4	TRBJ2-7	TRBD2	CASSSSGGRYEQYF	TGTGCCAGCAGCTCTAGCGGGGGCCGCTACGAGCAGTACTTC
NA	TRBV19	TRBJ1-2	TRBD1	CASSPLWGQGYGYTF	TGTGCCAGTAGTCCCCTATGGGGACAGGGCTATGGCTACACCTTC
NA	TRBV19	TRBJ2-2	TRBD1	CASRRSRDRVRTGELFF	TGTGCCAGTAGGAGATCCCGGGACAGGGTTCGCACCGGGGAGCTGTTTTTT
NA	TRBV7-9	TRBJ2-1	TRBD1	CASSVRDRDYNEQFF	TGTGCCAGCAGCGTCCGGGACAGAGACTACAATGAGCAGTTCTTC
NA	TRBV5-1	TRBJ2-7	NA	CASSLEAPPYEQYF	TGCGCCAGCAGCTTGGAAGCCCCTCCCTACGAGCAGTACTTC
NA	TRBV30	TRBJ1-2	NA	CAWSQGSSYGYTF	TGTGCCTGGAGTCAGGGAAGCTCCTATGGCTACACCTTC
NA	TRBV18	TRBJ1-2	NA	CASSPGSFGEVTNYGYTF	TGTGCCAGCTCACCAGGGTCTTTCGGGGAAGTCACTAACTATGGCTACACCTTC
NA	TRBV9	TRBJ1-6	NA	CASSADPGGQSSYNSPLHF	TGTGCCAGCAGCGCGGACCCTGGGGGACAAAGCTCCTATAATTCACCCCTCCACTTT
NA	TRBV5-6	TRBJ1-2	TRBD1	CASSRKDRSYGYTF	TGTGCCAGCAGCCGTAAGGACAGGAGCTATGGCTACACCTTC
NA	TRBV12-5	TRBJ1-2	TRBD1	CASGSRDRALGYTF	TGTGCTAGTGGGTCTCGGGACAGGGCCTTGGGCTACACCTTC
NA	TRBV7-9	TRBJ1-2	NA	CASSSLGRQINYGYTF	TGTGCCAGCAGCTCCCTGGGCAGGCAGATTAACTATGGCTACACCTTC
NA	TRBV30	TRBJ1-6	TRBD1	CAWTPGQGGSPLHF	TGTGCCTGGACCCCCGGACAGGGTGGGTCACCCCTCCACTTT
NA	TRBV5-1	TRBJ2-1	TRBD2	CASSLEASGYSEFF	TGCGCCAGCAGCTTGGAAGCTAGCGGGTATTCGGAGTTCTTC